This T cell receptor beta chain is drawn from a study of blood T cell repertoires in COVID-19. Germline V gene lookup returns CDR1 KGHSH and CDR2 LQKENI. This CDR3 has 16 residues. V trimming: 2 bases; J trimming: 3 bases; junction bases outside the gene matches: 9. Some clones are missing from TCRdb's copy, which holds only in-frame ones; the method was immunoSEQ multiplex PCR. Of 200,000 or so clones in the sample, 88% were seen once. The sequence was collected from a woman aged 40 to 50 with acute COVID-19. Sequencing input: PBMCs or T cells enriched from blood (not recorded which). The chain is built from TRBV18 and TRBJ2-7; 8 bases are a match to TRBD2. The CDR3 protein is CASSPSWTSRFYEQYV. In nucleotides, the CDR3 is TGTGCCAGCTCACCAAGCTGGACTAGCAGGTTCTACGAGCAGTACGTC.